A single sample is the source of the 6 T cell receptor beta chains below, sequenced in a study of cytomegalovirus exposure and HLA in healthy donors. The PCR employed 60 Vbeta primers together with 13 Jbeta primers. Some clones are missing from TCRdb's copy, which holds only in-frame ones; the method was immunoSEQ multiplex PCR. The profile shows about 170,000 clones, around 78% of them singletons. The specimen was PBMCs. The receptors were sampled from a female donor in good health and CMV-seronegative.

DNA for the CDR3: TGTGCCAGCAGCGTAGGAGGATGGCGGGAGCTGTTTTTT. The encoded protein is CASSVGGWRELFF. The gene calls are TRBV9 and TRBJ2-2; D gene ambiguous. Germline assignment: CDR1 SGDLS and CDR2 YYNGEE. V lost 0 bases and J lost 9, with 9 bases in between. The CDR3 is 13 amino acids.

About this clone itself: Other DNA sequences in this sample translate to the same CDR3. V is TRBV7-2 and J is TRBJ2-7; 10 bases match TRBD2. This CDR3 is 15 amino acids long. The ends lost 2 bases at V and 0 bases at J; junction bases unmatched: 1. Germline values: CDR1 SGHTA, CDR2 FQGNSA. The CDR3 sequence: CASSLTSGVSYEQYF. The CDR3 DNA is TGTGCCAGCAGCTTAACTAGCGGGGTCTCCTACGAGCAGTACTTC.

The chain is built from TRBV11-2 and TRBJ1-1; D is undetermined. Trimming shortened V by 6 bases and J by 3 bases, and 8 bases separated the two germline ends. Germline assignment: CDR1 SGHAT and CDR2 FQNNGV. The CDR3 contains 12 residues. The CDR3 loop is CASRSGYTEAFF. The CDR3 DNA sequence: TGTGCCAGCAGATCAGGCTACACTGAAGCTTTCTTT.

The CDR3 here is CASSPEAGVPYEQYF. The CDR3 nucleotides are TGTGCCAGCAGCCCCGAGGCGGGGGTTCCCTACGAGCAGTACTTC. The chain carries TRBV5-4 and TRBJ2-7, with TRBD2 matching over 7 bases. Germline CDR1 SGHNT, CDR2 YYREEE (reference sequence). The CDR3 has 15 amino acids. V trimming: 4 bases; J trimming: 2 bases; junction bases outside the gene matches: 9.

This chain connects TRBV27 to TRBJ2-1; D gene uncertain. The CDR3 extends over 14 amino acids. In germline, CDR1 is MNHEY, CDR2 SMNVEV (reference sequence). Trimming shortened V by 7 bases and J by 7 bases, and 17 bases separated the two germline ends. CDR3: CASTPHKSPNEQFF. CDR3 nucleotide sequence: TGTGCCAGCACCCCCCATAAGAGCCCTAATGAGCAGTTCTTC.

This chain uses TRBV30 with TRBJ1-1; D unclear. Germline lookup yields CDR1 GTSNPN and CDR2 SVGIG (reference sequence). V shed 2 bases and J shed 0 bases, with 7 bases lying between them. The CDR3 spans 13 residues. The CDR3 DNA reads as TGTGCCTGGAGTATAGAGGTGAACACTGAAGCTTTCTTT. Its protein product is CAWSIEVNTEAFF.